Sequencing of this T cell receptor (beta chain) was carried out in a study of spatial heterogeneity in lung cancer. Points from the study as a whole: Counts of expanded alpha and beta TCRs within tumors tracked the tumor nonsynonymous mutation count.

CDR3 length equals 13 residues. Trimming stripped 2 bases from V and 7 bases from J, with 8 bases between. CDR1 is LNHDA, CDR2 SQIVND, per germline (reference sequence). Each CDR3 protein is one row after TCRdb ran MiXCR on the 5' RACE reads. Altogether 15,000 or so distinct CDR3 sequences are present, 4.7% being singletons, with the ten largest covering about 18%. Time point meaning: sample taken at primary tumor resection. Unsorted whole RNA samples from tumor, nontumor lung or frozen PBMC were sequenced. Comments on this clonotype: As yet, its antigen is unknown.

This TCR came from a female donor with early-stage non-small cell lung cancer. The V gene is TRBV19, the J gene TRBJ2-2, with D maybe TRBD2 (6 bases). This specimen consisted of lung tumor tissue, obtained at surgery. The CDR3 region is CASSISSVGELFF. The CDR3, as DNA: TGTGCCAGTAGTATATCTAGCGTCGGGGAGCTGTTTTTT. The full variable domain, with the rest looked up from reference TRBV19 and TRBJ2-2, is DGGITQSPKYLFRKEGQNVTLSCEQNLNHDAMYWYRQDPGQGLRLIYYSQIVNDFQKGDIAEGYSVSREKKESFPLTVTSAQKNPTAFYLCASSISSVGELFFGEGSRLTVL.